The source of this TCR beta chain is a study of blood T cell repertoires in COVID-19. The V and J ends lost 3 bases and 2 bases respectively, with 8 bases between them. CDR1 and CDR2 (germline): SGHVS, FNYEAQ. The CDR3 is 13 amino acids. Profiling relied on immunoSEQ multiplex PCR, and the TCRdb table lists in-frame clones only, not all of them. The data hold about 130,000 clones, with roughly four fifths observed a single time. This TCR derives from a human donor in a cohort sampled during active COVID-19. The chain carries TRBV7-6 and TRBJ2-7, with D tentatively TRBD1 (5 bases). Sequencing was performed on peripheral blood. The CDR3 DNA is TGTGCCAGCAGCTTCCCAGGGACCTACGAGCAGTACTTC. This translates into CASSFPGTYEQYF.